This T cell receptor (beta chain) was recorded in a study of T cells in Graves' hyperthyroidism and ophthalmopathy. This CDR3 comprises 13 residues. Germline loops: CDR1 WSHSY, CDR2 SAAADI. V was trimmed by 6 bases and J by 5 bases, leaving 13 bases between them. There were TCR beta CDR3 regions amplified from RNA transcripts. Initially, a first-round RT-PCR of the TCR CDR3 employed the HTBI primer set. One entry per CDR3 protein, called by TCRdb with MiXCR from the multiplex PCR reads. The data hold 480,000 or so distinct CDR3 sequences, with approximately 15% observed a single time. Sequencing was done on a sample of blood. This sequence originates from a woman aged 18 to 35 with Graves' hyperthyroidism. The V call is TRBV10-2, the J call TRBJ1-1, with D hard to call. CDR3 sequence (DNA): TGCGCCAGCAGCATTAATACCGGGACTGAAGCTTTCTTT. As protein: CASSINTGTEAFF.